This paragraph reports one TCR beta chain. Template material for amplifying TCR beta CDR3 regions consisted of RNA transcripts. RT-PCR in the first round (using the HTBI primer set) targeted the TCR CDR3. TCRdb re-called the multiplex PCR reads with MiXCR, one entry per CDR3 protein. Among about 840,000 distinct CDR3 sequences listed, 38% were seen once. The CDR3 loop spans 15 amino acids. V lost 1 base, J lost 3 bases, and 14 bases lay in between. Germline lookup yields CDR1 SGHRS and CDR2 YFSETQ. This sample is part of a study of T cells in Graves' hyperthyroidism and ophthalmopathy. This chain uses TRBV5-1 with TRBJ2-7; D possibly corresponds to TRBD2 (6 bases). The receptor's source is a man aged 18-30 years with Graves' hyperthyroidism. The material sequenced was blood. The DNA for the CDR3 is TGCGCCAGCAGCTTGAGATGGGGAGCGGGCTACGAGCAGTACTTC. This gives the protein CASSLRWGAGYEQYF.